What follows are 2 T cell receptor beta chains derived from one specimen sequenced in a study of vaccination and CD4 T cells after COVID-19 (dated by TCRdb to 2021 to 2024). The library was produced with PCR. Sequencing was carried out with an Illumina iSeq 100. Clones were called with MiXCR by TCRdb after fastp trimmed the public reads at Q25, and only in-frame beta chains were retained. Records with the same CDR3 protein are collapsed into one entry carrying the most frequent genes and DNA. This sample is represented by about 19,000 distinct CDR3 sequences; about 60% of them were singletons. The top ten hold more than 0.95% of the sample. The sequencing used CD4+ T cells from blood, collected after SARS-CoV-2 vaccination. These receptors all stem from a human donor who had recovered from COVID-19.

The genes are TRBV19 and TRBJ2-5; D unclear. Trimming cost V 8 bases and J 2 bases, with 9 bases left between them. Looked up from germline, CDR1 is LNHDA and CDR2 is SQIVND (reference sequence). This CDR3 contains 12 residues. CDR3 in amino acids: CASGRWQETQYF. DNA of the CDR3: TGTGCCAGTGGTAGATGGCAAGAGACCCAGTACTTC.

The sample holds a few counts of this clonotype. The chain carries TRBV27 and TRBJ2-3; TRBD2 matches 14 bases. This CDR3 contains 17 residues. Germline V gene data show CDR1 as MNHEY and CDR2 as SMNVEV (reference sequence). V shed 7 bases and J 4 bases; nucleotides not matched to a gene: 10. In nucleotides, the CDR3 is TGTGCCAGCACGGGACTAGCGGGAGCGGTTATCGCAGATACGCAGTATTTT. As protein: CASTGLAGAVIADTQYF.